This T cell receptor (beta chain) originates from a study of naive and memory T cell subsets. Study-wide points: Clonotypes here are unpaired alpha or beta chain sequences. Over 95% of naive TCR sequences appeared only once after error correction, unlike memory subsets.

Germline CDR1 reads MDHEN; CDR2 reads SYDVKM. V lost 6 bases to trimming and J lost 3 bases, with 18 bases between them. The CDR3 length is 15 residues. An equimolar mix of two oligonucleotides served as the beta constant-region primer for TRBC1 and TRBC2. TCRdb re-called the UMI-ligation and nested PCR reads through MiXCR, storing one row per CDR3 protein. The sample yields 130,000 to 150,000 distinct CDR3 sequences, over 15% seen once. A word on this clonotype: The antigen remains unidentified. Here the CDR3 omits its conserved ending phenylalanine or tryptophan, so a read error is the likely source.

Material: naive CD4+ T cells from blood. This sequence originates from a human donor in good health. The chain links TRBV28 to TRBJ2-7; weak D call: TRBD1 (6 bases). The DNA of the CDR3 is TGTGCCAGCAGCCGTTATCAGGGGCCGCTCTACGAGCAGTACTTA. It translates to CASSRYQGPLYEQYL.